This T cell receptor beta chain was identified during a study of CD8 T cells in ankylosing spondylitis. Study-wide findings and caveats: Some motif variants had been reported before (in reactive arthritis synovial fluid and blood). Made up of eight highly homologous variants, a TCR beta motif appeared characteristic of ankylosing spondylitis blood. Disease-linked clones were reportedly significantly enriched in matched ankylosing spondylitis synovial fluid.

Molecular-barcoded quantitative 5'-RACE produced these TCR beta libraries. TCRdb ran MiXCR on the 5' RACE reads and lists one entry per CDR3 protein. Here the sample spans hundreds of thousands of distinct CDR3 sequences, 7.5% to 9.5% being singletons. With regard to this clonotype: The antigen is unknown.

The ends lost 2 bases at V and 3 bases at J; junction bases unmatched: 10. From germline, CDR1 is SGHTA and CDR2 FQGNSA. CDR3 length: 16 amino acids. The gene calls are TRBV7-2 and TRBJ2-7; TRBD2 matches at 7 bases. The receptor's source is a female donor with ankylosing spondylitis or in good health (not recorded which). The sequenced material came from blood, either unsorted or a sorted T cell fraction (not recorded which). This CDR3 reads CASSLRSRGRGYEQYF. Here the CDR3 DNA reads TGTGCCAGCAGCTTAAGGAGTCGCGGGAGAGGCTACGAGCAGTACTTC.